The rows below give T cell receptor beta chains drawn from one sample of a study of blood T cell repertoires in COVID-19. Produced via immunoSEQ multiplex PCR; TCRdb's table is partial and in-frame only. Here the sample spans some 180,000 clones, over 80% being singletons. The specimen was peripheral blood. Receptor source: a woman between 40 and 50 years old with COVID-19, enrolled during active disease. Both conserved end residues are part of each CDR3. A D gene is named only where the DNA matches it firmly. The size field is filled for only some rows; it gives once, few, many or a size class.

NA	NA	TRBV15	TRBJ1-2	TGTGCCACCAGGCCGAGGGAGTCCTATGGCTACACCTTC	CATRPRESYGYTF
NA	NA	TRBV28	TRBJ1-1	TGTGCCAGCAGTTTTAAGGGGTTCACTGAAGCTTTCTTT	CASSFKGFTEAFF
NA	NA	TRBV5-1	TRBJ2-7	TGCGCCAGCAGCTTGGCCGCGGGCGGTGGCTACGAGCAGTACTTC	CASSLAAGGGYEQYF
TRBD1	NA	TRBV11-2	TRBJ1-5	TGTGCCAGCAGCTTGGCACAGGGGGCACCCCAGCATTTT	CASSLAQGAPQHF
TRBD1	NA	TRBV2	TRBJ1-5	TGTGCCAGCCGGACAGGGGGAAATCAGCCCCAGCATTTT	CASRTGGNQPQHF
NA	NA	TRBV6-1	TRBJ2-6	TGTGCCAGCAGTGACGGTAGCGCTGGGGCCAACGTCCTGACTTTC	CASSDGSAGANVLTF
NA	NA	TRBV11-2	TRBJ1-1	TGTGCCAGCAGAGAGGGATTGAACACTGAAGCTTTCTTT	CASREGLNTEAFF
NA	NA	TRBV13	TRBJ1-1	TGTGCCAGCAGCCCCCTCGGAGGGAGCACTGAAGCTTTCTTT	CASSPLGGSTEAFF
TRBD1	few	TRBV5-1	TRBJ2-7	TGCGCCAGCAGTAGGACACCCCCGGGGGACAGGGGTCACTACTACGAGCAGTACTTC	CASSRTPPGDRGHYYEQYF
TRBD1	NA	TRBV28	TRBJ1-6	TGTGCCAGCAGTCTCCGGGACAGATATAATTCACCCCTCCACTTT	CASSLRDRYNSPLHF
NA	NA	TRBV9	TRBJ2-7	TGTGCCAGCAGCGTATTTCGGGCTAGCCCTACCTACGAGCAGTACTTC	CASSVFRASPTYEQYF
NA	once	TRBV23-1	TRBJ1-5	TGCGCCAGCAGTCTCTACGTGGGCCAGCCCCAGCATTTT	CASSLYVGQPQHF
TRBD2	NA	TRBV10-2	TRBJ2-7	TGCGCCAGCAGTGGAATAGCGGGAGTCCCCTACGAGCAGTACTTC	CASSGIAGVPYEQYF
NA	NA	TRBV6-4	TRBJ1-5	TGTGCCAGCAGTCCCAGGGGCAATCAGCCCCAGCATTTT	CASSPRGNQPQHF
TRBD1	NA	TRBV18	TRBJ2-7	TGTGCCAGCTCACCATGGACAGGGGGCGGGTACGAGCAGTACTTC	CASSPWTGGGYEQYF
TRBD1	NA	TRBV14	TRBJ1-2	TGTGCCAGCAGAAAGGGACAGGGGAAAATCTATGGCTACACCTTC	CASRKGQGKIYGYTF
NA	NA	TRBV6-1	TRBJ1-6	TGTGCCAGCAGTGAACAGTCCCATTCACCCCTCCACTTT	CASSEQSHSPLHF
NA	NA	TRBV9	TRBJ2-7	TGTGCCAGCAGCGCCACAGGCGCCGAGCAGTACTTC	CASSATGAEQYF
TRBD1	NA	TRBV9	TRBJ2-1	TGTGCCAGCAGCGCCGCACCGACAGGGGACATAAGGAATGAGCAGTTCTTC	CASSAAPTGDIRNEQFF
TRBD1	few	TRBV5-1	TRBJ1-4	TGCGCCAGCAGATCCGGGACAGGGGTAGAAAAACTGTTTTTT	CASRSGTGVEKLFF
TRBD2	few	TRBV11-3	TRBJ2-1	TGTGCCAGCAGCCGGAGCGGGAGCTCCTACAATGAGCAGTTCTTC	CASSRSGSSYNEQFF
NA	NA	TRBV21-1	TRBJ1-1	TGTGCCAGCACCCTACCGACAGGGGACACTGAAGCTTTCTTT	CASTLPTGDTEAFF
NA	NA	TRBV19	TRBJ1-5	TGTGCCAGTACCACGACTTATTCGGAGCCCCAGCATTTT	CASTTTYSEPQHF
NA	NA	TRBV11-2	TRBJ1-2	TGTGCCAGCAGCCTCGGGGGTGCGGCCTATGGCTACACCTTC	CASSLGGAAYGYTF
TRBD1	once	TRBV27	TRBJ2-1	TGTGCCAGCAGTTACGCGACCGGGACAGGGACGTTCTTC	CASSYATGTGTFF
TRBD1	NA	TRBV28	TRBJ1-2	TGTGCCAGCAGTTTGTACAGGGGTAACTATGGCTACACCTTC	CASSLYRGNYGYTF